This entry describes one TCR beta chain. No antigen is known for it. Per-base qualities were not stored, and no clone one base away is much larger. The source of the sample is a study of blood T cell repertoires in COVID-19 (dated by TCRdb to 2020 to 2021). Study-level background: Collaborator samples came from the United States, Italy and Spain and covered acute and convalescent phases of COVID-19. Subjects who had been exposed to COVID-19, were actively infected with it, or had recovered from it provided the deeply sampled blood TCRbeta repertoires that made up the dataset. The sample metadata nearly always contained a de-identified subject ID, COVID-19 status, age in years and sex. Samples were obtained from the ongoing ImmuneRACE study (first 160 participants) and from some 1,300 subjects provided by 6 global collaborators. The prospective study material was composed of cDNA or gDNA derived from T cells, B-cell-depleted T cells, or PBMCs. The repertoires were released in a freely available public database meant as a resource for research on the immune response to SARS-CoV-2. HLA class I and class II types, where available, came from metadata supplied by the sample provider rather than from assay-based typing. Results and caveats for the whole study, not just this receptor: Clinical and demographic metadata were provided uncurated, with the amount varying by source and participant.

There are 12 amino acids in the CDR3, from cysteine to phenylalanine inclusive. Only the CDR3 DNA stays, 36 bases, in frame from base 1. V loses 4 bases of germline sequence and J loses 2 bases, and the interval between the two ends is 5 bases. In the germline V gene (reference sequence), CDR1 corresponds to LNHDA and CDR2 to SQIVND. Collaborating institutions collected whole blood in K2EDTA tubes following their own protocols. For TCRbeta analysis, collaborators shipped samples as frozen whole blood, isolated PBMCs, or DNA extracted from either of those sample types. TCRbeta CDR3 regions were amplified from genomic DNA using the immunoSEQ Assay, a bias-controlled multiplex PCR. For the original study's pipeline: The number of nucleated cells in each sample was estimated from the amplification of reference gene primers within the assay. To quantify the absolute abundance of each unique TCRbeta CDR3 rearrangement, sequence reads were collapsed and filtered. For each sample, productive Simpson clonality was calculated as the square root of Simpson's diversity index across productive rearrangements. The clones in this table, taken by TCRdb from immuneACCESS, are in-frame only. Not every clone is retained; where verified, under half of the shortfall comes from an unresolved V gene, and the cause of the rest is unknown. V, J and clone size were drawn from that table, and D and trimming were deduced from the DNA. Across this sample there are fewer than 180,000 clones, with approximately 83% seen only once. The biggest ten clones account for more than 3% of the sample.

Material: peripheral blood. The receptor was isolated from a man between 65 and 80 years old with acute or convalescent COVID-19. The chain was built from TRBV19 and TRBJ2-5, with no D gene named confidently. The CDR3 region reads CASSTPQETQYF. The DNA sequence reads TGTGCCAGTAGTACCCCGCAAGAGACCCAGTACTTC.